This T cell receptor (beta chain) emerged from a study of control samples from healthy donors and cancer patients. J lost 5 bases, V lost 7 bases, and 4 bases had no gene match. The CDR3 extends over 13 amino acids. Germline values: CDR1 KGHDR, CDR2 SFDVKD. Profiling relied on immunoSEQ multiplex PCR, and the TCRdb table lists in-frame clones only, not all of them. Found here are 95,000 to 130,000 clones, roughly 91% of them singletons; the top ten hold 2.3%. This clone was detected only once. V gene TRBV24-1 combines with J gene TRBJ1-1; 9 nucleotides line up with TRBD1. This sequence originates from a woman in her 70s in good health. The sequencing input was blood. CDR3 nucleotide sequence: TGTGCCACCAGGGACAGGGGAGTTACTGAAGCTTTCTTT. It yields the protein CATRDRGVTEAFF.